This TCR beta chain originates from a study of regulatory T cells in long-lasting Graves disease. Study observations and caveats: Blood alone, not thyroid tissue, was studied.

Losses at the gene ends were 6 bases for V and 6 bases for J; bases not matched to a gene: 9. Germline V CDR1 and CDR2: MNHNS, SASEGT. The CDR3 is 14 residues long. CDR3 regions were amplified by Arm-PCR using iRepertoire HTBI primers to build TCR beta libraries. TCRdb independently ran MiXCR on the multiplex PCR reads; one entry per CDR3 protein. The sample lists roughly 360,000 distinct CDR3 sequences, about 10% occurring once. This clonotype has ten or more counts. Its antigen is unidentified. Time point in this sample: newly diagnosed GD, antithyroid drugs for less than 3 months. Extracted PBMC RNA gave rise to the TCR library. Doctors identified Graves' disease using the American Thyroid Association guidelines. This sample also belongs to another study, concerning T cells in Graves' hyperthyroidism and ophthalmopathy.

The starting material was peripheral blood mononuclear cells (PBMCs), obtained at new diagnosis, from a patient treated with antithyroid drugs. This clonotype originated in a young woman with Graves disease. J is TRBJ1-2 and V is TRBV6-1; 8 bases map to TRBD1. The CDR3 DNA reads TGTGCCAGCAGGAGGACAGGGAGCAATGATGGCTACACCTTC. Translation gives CASRRTGSNDGYTF.